Listed here are 3 T cell receptor beta chains from one sample, sequenced in a study of blood T cell repertoires in COVID-19. Assay used: immunoSEQ multiplex PCR; TCRdb lists only in-frame clones, some missing. The data contain 490,000 or so clones, more than 85% of them seen just once; the ten biggest clones take up roughly 8.5%. Sequenced input: PBMCs or T cells enriched from blood (not recorded which). The receptors come from an older woman who had recovered from COVID-19.

The J gene is TRBJ2-3, the V gene TRBV30, with TRBD1 matching 8 bases. Germline loops: CDR1 GTSNPN, CDR2 SVGIG (reference sequence). After removal of 6 bases from V and 2 bases from J, the junction contained 10 bases not matched to a gene. The CDR3 contains 15 residues. The CDR3: CACRDRGRDTDTQYF. The CDR3 bases are TGTGCCTGTAGAGACAGGGGACGGGACACAGATACGCAGTATTTT.

The count of this clone is one. Additional DNA sequences in this sample encode the identical CDR3. The CDR3 spells CASSSNRNTGELFF. CDR3 nucleotides: TGCGCCAGCAGCAGCAACAGGAACACCGGGGAGCTGTTTTTT. This chain uses TRBV5-1 with TRBJ2-2; D call uncertain. The CDR3 has 14 amino acids. V was cut by 4 bases and J by 1 base, with 8 bases left in between. Germline values: CDR1 SGHRS, CDR2 YFSETQ.

This clone has just one count. The J gene is TRBJ1-1, the V gene TRBV10-2, with D uncertain. The CDR3 consists of 12 residues. CDR1 and CDR2 (germline): WSHSY, SAAADI. V was clipped by 4 bases and J by 8 bases, with 11 bases between them. Here the CDR3 DNA reads TGCGCCAGCAGTGGCACAATAGCAGAAGCTTTCTTT. It is translated as CASSGTIAEAFF.